Below are 11 T cell receptor beta chains sequenced from a single sample in a study of blood T cell repertoires in COVID-19. Libraries were prepared by immunoSEQ multiplex PCR; TCRdb keeps only in-frame clonotypes and omits some of them. The sample comprises over 200,000 clones, roughly 80% of which are singletons, and approximately 5.3% rests with the top ten. The sequenced material came from peripheral blood. The receptors come from a human donor in a cohort sampled during active COVID-19.

This clone was found once. The V and J genes are TRBV14 and TRBJ2-7; 8 nucleotides agree with TRBD2. The CDR3 has 15 residues. From germline, CDR1 is SGHDN and CDR2 FVKESK. J gave up 3 bases and V 3 bases, and 7 bases lay outside the gene matches. This CDR3 reads CASSHAFGTSYEQYF. The CDR3 DNA reads as TGTGCCAGCAGCCACGCTTTCGGGACTAGCTACGAGCAGTACTTC.

This clone was recorded a few times. This chain connects TRBV2 to TRBJ1-4, with D possibly TRBD1 on 5 matching bases. This CDR3 spans 15 amino acids. V was trimmed by 0 bases and J by 0 bases, leaving 5 bases between them. Germline CDR1 is SNHLY and CDR2 is FYNNEI. CDR3 in DNA: TGTGCCAGCAGTGAAGCAGGGGCAACTAATGAAAAACTGTTTTTT. Its translation is CASSEAGATNEKLFF. Full variable domain (missing parts from reference TRBV2 and TRBJ1-4): EPEVTQTPSHQVTQMGQEVILRCVPISNHLYFYWYRQILGQKVEFLVSFYNNEISEKSEIFDDQFSVERPDGSNFTLKIRSTKLEDSAMYFCASSEAGATNEKLFFGSGTQLSVL.

The chain joins TRBV3-1 (or the pseudogene TRBV3-2) to TRBJ1-5; no firm D call. This CDR3 is built from 15 residues. The germline V gene has CDR1 LGHDT and CDR2 YNNKEL (reference sequence). The V end lost 2 bases, the J end lost 4 bases, and 12 bases lay between the germline ends. This CDR3 reads CASSQLNRPNQPQHF. DNA for the CDR3: TGTGCCAGCAGCCAATTAAACAGACCTAATCAGCCCCAGCATTTT.

This chain joins TRBV9 and TRBJ2-7; 14 nucleotides agree with TRBD2. Germline values: CDR1 SGDLS, CDR2 YYNGEE. Unmatched junction bases numbered 9, after V lost 3 bases and J lost 7 bases. The CDR3 contains 16 residues. CDR3 residues: CASSEPGLAGVGEQYF. The CDR3 DNA reads TGTGCCAGCAGCGAACCGGGACTAGCGGGAGTCGGGGAGCAGTACTTC.

The chain is built from TRBV29-1 and TRBJ2-3; TRBD1 might be the D (6 bases). The CDR3 runs to 21 residues. V was trimmed by 1 base and J by 0 bases, leaving 29 bases between them. Germline V gene data show CDR1 as SQVTM and CDR2 as ANQGSEA. As DNA, the CDR3 is TGCAGCGTTGAAGTTGATAAACCCAAGCAGTATGACAGGCCGAGCACAGATACGCAGTATTTT. Amino acid sequence: CSVEVDKPKQYDRPSTDTQYF.

The chain carries TRBV27 and TRBJ2-3, with 7 bases lining up with TRBD2. Germline CDR1 MNHEY, CDR2 SMNVEV (reference sequence). Trimming removed 4 bases from V and 0 bases from J; junction bases left unmatched: 13. The CDR3 runs 18 residues. Here the CDR3 DNA reads TGTGCCAGCAGTTGGTTCGGGGACTATGACGGCAGCACAGATACGCAGTATTTT. Protein: CASSWFGDYDGSTDTQYF.

This chain joins TRBV25-1 and TRBJ1-2; D unclear. The germline V and J ends were trimmed by 3 bases and 2 bases, with 4 bases remaining between them. In germline, CDR1 is MGHDK, CDR2 SYGVNS. The CDR3 is made up of 12 amino acids. The chain's CDR3 is CASSDSNYGYTF. CDR3 coding DNA: TGTGCCAGCAGTGATTCGAACTATGGCTACACCTTC.

The chain uses TRBV12-3 or TRBV12-4 and TRBJ1-2; D may be TRBD1 (5 bases). V was trimmed by 6 bases and J by 6 bases, leaving 14 bases between them. This CDR3 comprises 13 residues. The CDR3 reads CASSPRVLNGYTF. The CDR3, as DNA: TGTGCCAGCAGCCCCAGGGTCCTGAATGGCTACACCTTC.

This clone has a handful of counts. The chain couples TRBV5-1 to TRBJ2-3, with D possibly being TRBD2 (6 bases). Germline V lookup: CDR1 SGHRS, CDR2 YFSETQ. V lost 3 bases and J lost 3, with 14 bases in between. The CDR3 totals 15 residues. The CDR3 DNA reads TGCGCCAGCAGCTCGCTAGCGCGTGGGACAGATACGCAGTATTTT. Protein: CASSSLARGTDTQYF.

The J gene is TRBJ1-2, the V gene TRBV24-1; D unclear. The CDR3 is 13 residues long. V was cut by 6 bases and J by 4 bases, with 11 bases left in between. The germline V gene has CDR1 KGHDR and CDR2 SFDVKD. In DNA, the CDR3 is TGTGCCACCAGTTCATTAGGGAGCTATGGCTACACCTTC. This translates into CATSSLGSYGYTF.

The V gene is TRBV7-9, the J gene TRBJ2-7; D is unresolved. The germline V gene encodes CDR1 SEHNR and CDR2 FQNEAQ (reference sequence). This CDR3 has 14 amino acids. With 5 bases removed from V and 2 bases from J, the gap between germline ends came to 13 bases. The CDR3 loop reads CASSPRVGTYEQYF. The DNA for the CDR3 is TGTGCCAGCAGCCCCCGGGTTGGAACCTACGAGCAGTACTTC.